This TCR beta chain was retrieved from a study of cytomegalovirus exposure and HLA in healthy donors. As for the study in general: The same platform was used for the roughly 120 validation repertoires as for the roughly 670 first-cohort repertoires, as reported in a later analysis.

The germline V and J ends were trimmed by 1 base and 2 bases, with 11 bases remaining between them. The length of the CDR3 is 15 residues. Germline V lookup: CDR1 MRHNA, CDR2 SNTAGT. About this clone: Its antigen is undetermined.

Findings and limits, study-wide: In vitro, three CMV-associated chains proved specific for CMV antigens. A subsequent analysis found that TCR clusters from the first cohort also tended to co-occur in the 120 or so validation repertoires, with about 94% of cluster scores above 0.

Clones were sequenced by immunoSEQ multiplex PCR, and TCRdb holds only the in-frame ones, with some missing. This sample has roughly 190,000 clones, with roughly 88% found just once. This receptor was obtained from a woman under 30 in good health and CMV-seronegative. This rearrangement joins TRBV6-4 to TRBJ1-2, with a weak D call TRBD1 (5 bases). Material for sequencing was PBMCs. The CDR3 DNA reads TGTGCCAGCAGTGACTGGGGCAGCTACAACTATGGCTACACCTTC. Protein product: CASSDWGSYNYGYTF.